The 14 T cell receptor beta chains presented below share a single source sample, sequenced in a study of cytomegalovirus exposure and HLA in healthy donors. Measured with immunoSEQ multiplex PCR; TCRdb has only the in-frame clones, and not every one. The table lists around 80,000 clones, roughly 96% of them singletons, with nearly 0.7% in the top ten. The sequenced material came from PBMCs. The receptors stem from a young woman in good health and CMV-seronegative.

This chain uses TRBV7-2 with TRBJ1-5; D unresolved. The CDR3 consists of 14 residues. V lost 5 bases and J 0 bases, leaving 8 bases between the germline ends. Germline CDR1 is SGHTA and CDR2 is FQGNSA. The DNA for the CDR3 is TGTGCCAGCAGCCTGGGCCGTAGCAATCAGCCCCAGCATTTT. This encodes CASSLGRSNQPQHF.

The CDR3 loop is CASGLVRIGQGTDTQYF. CDR3 nucleotides: TGTGCTAGTGGTTTGGTACGTATTGGCCAGGGCACAGATACGCAGTATTTT. The J gene is TRBJ2-3, the V gene TRBV12-5, with unresolved D. The germline V and J ends were trimmed by 0 bases and 1 base, with 14 bases remaining between them. Germline lookup yields CDR1 LGHNT and CDR2 FRNRAP. The length of the CDR3 is 17 residues.

The chain links TRBV4-1 to TRBJ1-5, with D maybe TRBD1 (5 bases). V was trimmed by 1 base and J by 7 bases, leaving 11 bases between them. Germline V gives CDR1 MGHRA, CDR2 YSYEKL. The CDR3 spans 14 residues. The DNA for the CDR3 is TGCGCCAGCAGCCAAGTGTTGTCAGGGCAGCCCCAGCATTTT. It is translated as CASSQVLSGQPQHF.

The chain recombines TRBV9 with TRBJ2-7, with 7 bases that match TRBD1. Germline CDR1 is SGDLS and CDR2 is YYNGEE. The ends lost 5 bases at V and 3 bases at J; junction bases unmatched: 8. The CDR3 has 14 amino acids. CDR3 DNA: TGTGCCAGCAGTATGACAGGGAATCGCTACGAGCAGTACTTC. Its protein product is CASSMTGNRYEQYF.

The chain has TRBV7-9 and TRBJ2-7; D is possibly TRBD1 (5 bases). This CDR3 comprises 16 residues. Germline V CDR1 and CDR2: SEHNR, FQNEAQ (reference sequence). Trimming took 5 bases from V and 2 from J, leaving 19 bases between them. In DNA form, the CDR3 reads TGTGCCAGCAGCCCCCCTTGGGGCGCGTTCCCCTACGAGCAGTACTTC. The encoded protein is CASSPPWGAFPYEQYF.

The chain combines TRBV7-9 with TRBJ1-2, with a tentative D call TRBD1 (6 bases). Germline CDR1 is SEHNR and CDR2 is FQNEAQ (reference sequence). The V and J ends lost 5 bases and 10 bases respectively, with 8 bases between them. This CDR3 is 10 amino acids long. CDR3 in DNA: TGTGCCAGCAGCCGGACAGCCTACACCTTC. Amino acid sequence: CASSRTAYTF.

This clone was recorded once. The CDR3 sequence is CASSWKGYGYTF. The CDR3, as DNA: TGTGCCAGCAGCTGGAAGGGGTATGGCTACACCTTC. This chain uses TRBV28 with TRBJ1-2, with D maybe TRBD1 (5 bases). Looked up from germline, CDR1 is MDHEN and CDR2 is SYDVKM. The length of the CDR3 is 12 residues. V lost 6 bases to trimming and J lost 5 bases, with 10 bases between them.

The chain carries TRBV19 and TRBJ2-2; D call uncertain. Germline-derived CDR1 and CDR2 are LNHDA and SQIVND (reference sequence). Trimming left V 1 base short and J 3 bases short, with 3 bases between. The CDR3 contains 13 residues. The CDR3 region is CASSIVYTGELFF. DNA for the CDR3: TGTGCCAGTAGTATAGTATACACCGGGGAGCTGTTTTTT.

This chain links TRBV7-9 with TRBJ2-5; 11 bases fit TRBD2. CDR3 size: 16 residues. J gave up 2 bases and V 3 bases, and 5 bases lay outside the gene matches. The germline CDR1 and CDR2 sequences are SEHNR and FQNEAQ (reference sequence). CDR3 sequence: CASSLPGLAAQETQYF. The CDR3 region has the DNA TGTGCCAGCAGCTTGCCGGGACTAGCGGCGCAAGAGACCCAGTACTTC.

This clone is a singleton in its sample. The chain has TRBV11-2 and TRBJ2-2; TRBD1 aligns across 10 bases. Per the germline V gene, CDR1 is SGHAT and CDR2 is FQNNGV. CDR3 length: 15 amino acids. Unmatched junction bases numbered 1, after V lost 1 base and J lost 5 bases. In DNA form, the CDR3 reads TGTGCCAGCAGCTTAGGGACAGGGGGAACCGGGGAGCTGTTTTTT. Residues: CASSLGTGGTGELFF. Full variable domain (rest looked up from reference TRBV11-2 and TRBJ2-2): EAGVAQSPRYKIIEKRQSVAFWCNPISGHATLYWYQQILGQGPKLLIQFQNNGVVDDSQLPKDRFSAERLKGVDSTLKIQPAKLEDSAVYLCASSLGTGGTGELFFGEGSRLTVL.

V is TRBV2 and J is TRBJ2-5, with 9 bases lining up with TRBD2. Trimming cost V 3 bases and J 5 bases; bases outside gene matches: 7. Germline V gene sequence: CDR1 SNHLY, CDR2 FYNNEI. The CDR3 extends over 15 amino acids. The CDR3 nucleotides read TGTGCCAGCAGTGACCGAGCGGGAGGCTTTGAGACCCAGTACTTC. Translating gives CASSDRAGGFETQYF.

The chain has TRBV30 and TRBJ1-2; the D gene is possibly TRBD1 (5 bases). This CDR3 spans 13 amino acids. V was cut by 1 base and J by 1 base, with 7 bases left in between. The germline V gene encodes CDR1 GTSNPN and CDR2 SVGIG (reference sequence). The CDR3 loop reads CAWSGQLNYGYTF. The CDR3 DNA is TGTGCCTGGAGTGGACAGCTTAACTATGGCTACACCTTC.

V and J are TRBV5-8 and TRBJ2-3; 8 bases align to TRBD2. V lost 1 base and J lost 1; bases outside the gene matches: 14. Germline lookup yields CDR1 SGHTS and CDR2 YDEGEE. This CDR3 spans 19 amino acids. CDR3 DNA: TGTGCCAGCAGCTTGAAGGGATGGGGGCGGGGGGACCGCACAGATACGCAGTATTTT. This codes for CASSLKGWGRGDRTDTQYF.

The V gene is TRBV4-3, the J gene TRBJ2-3; no clear D. This CDR3 contains 16 residues. CDR1 is LGHNA, CDR2 YSLEER, per germline. Between the trimmed V and J ends, which lost 0 bases and 0 bases, there was a span of 10 bases. CDR3 sequence reads: CASSQDSRSSTDTQYF. CDR3 bases: TGCGCCAGCAGCCAAGACTCCAGATCTAGCACAGATACGCAGTATTTT.